These 29 T cell receptor beta chains originate from one sample sequenced in a study of cytomegalovirus exposure and HLA in healthy donors. The primer mix had 60 Vbeta and 13 Jbeta primers. Data came from immunoSEQ multiplex PCR; TCRdb stores just in-frame clones and leaves some out. In the table there are roughly 190,000 clones, over 65% of which are singletons. Material: PBMCs. These receptors were taken from a woman in her 50s in good health and CMV-seropositive.

The chain links TRBV27 to TRBJ1-2; no reliable D call. V was clipped by 2 bases and J by 8 bases, with 12 bases between them. CDR1 is MNHEY, CDR2 SMNVEV, per germline (reference sequence). This CDR3 comprises 13 residues. CDR3 DNA sequence: TGTGCCAGCAGTTTAAAGGCGGGTGGGGGCTACACCTTC. Translation: CASSLKAGGGYTF.

The chain has TRBV5-1 and TRBJ2-1, with 8 bases fitting TRBD1. The V gene's germline CDR1 is SGHRS and CDR2 YFSETQ. V was pared by 0 bases and J by 2 bases, with 4 bases of the junction left unmatched. There are 16 residues in the CDR3. The CDR3 reads CASSLGGTGPYNEQFF. The CDR3 DNA is TGCGCCAGCAGCTTGGGGGGGACAGGACCCTACAATGAGCAGTTCTTC.

The chain links TRBV5-1 to TRBJ2-1; D is perhaps TRBD1 (6 bases). The V end lost 3 bases, the J end lost 7 bases, and 8 bases lay between the germline ends. CDR1 is SGHRS and CDR2 is YFSETQ in the germline V gene. CDR3 size: 12 residues. CDR3 region: CASSYRVNEQFF. CDR3 DNA: TGCGCCAGCAGCTACAGGGTGAATGAGCAGTTCTTC.

The V gene is TRBV2, the J gene TRBJ2-5; 14 bases map to TRBD2. The CDR3 runs 13 residues. Losses at the gene ends were 6 bases for V and 7 bases for J; bases not matched to a gene: 1. Looked up from germline, CDR1 is SNHLY and CDR2 is FYNNEI. The CDR3 spells CASSGLAGGTQYF. Here the CDR3 DNA reads TGTGCCAGCAGCGGACTAGCGGGGGGGACCCAGTACTTC.

Details on this clone: Relative to the germline gene, one junction end is altered; a read error may explain this. CDR3 sequence (DNA): TGTGCCAGCAGCCCCAATACAGGGGAAGTGGGGATCTTC. Protein sequence: CASSPNTGEVGIF. J is TRBJ2-1 and V is TRBV7-3; 7 bases align to TRBD1. The germline CDR1 and CDR2 sequences are SGHTA and FQGTGA. The CDR3 length is 13 residues. The entire variable domain, with the rest obtained from reference TRBV7-3 and TRBJ2-1, is as follows: GAGVSQTPSNKVTEKGKYVELRCDPISGHTALYWYRQSLGQGPEFLIYFQGTGAADDSGLPNDRFFAVRPEGSVSTLKIQRTERGDSAVYLCASSPNTGEVGIFGPGTRLTVL.

The J gene is TRBJ2-7, the V gene TRBV7-2; TRBD1 might be the D (6 bases). This CDR3 has 13 amino acids. The V and J ends lost 5 bases and 4 bases respectively, with 12 bases between them. The V gene's germline CDR1 is SGHTA and CDR2 FQGNSA. CDR3 sequence: CASSPNRGYEQYF. For the CDR3, the DNA is TGTGCCAGCAGCCCTAATAGGGGGTACGAGCAGTACTTC.

The rearrangement uses TRBV10-2 and TRBJ1-5, with 9 bases identical to TRBD1. After removal of 6 bases from V and 2 bases from J, the junction contained 14 bases not matched to a gene. This CDR3 region has 18 residues. Looked up from germline, CDR1 is WSHSY and CDR2 is SAAADI. CDR3 DNA: TGCGCCAGCAGGGCGGGACAGGGTAGAGGTCGAGGCAATCAGCCCCAGCATTTT. It codes for CASRAGQGRGRGNQPQHF.

This chain joins TRBV7-9 and TRBJ2-5, with TRBD2 matching over 14 bases. The V segment lost 4 bases and the J segment 5 bases; nucleotides outside the gene matches: 9. This CDR3 contains 17 residues. Germline V gene lookup returns CDR1 SEHNR and CDR2 FQNEAQ (reference sequence). This CDR3 is CASSSGLAGGQGETQYF. CDR3 in DNA: TGTGCCAGCAGCTCCGGACTAGCGGGGGGCCAAGGGGAGACCCAGTACTTC.

This clone was observed a handful of times. The chain uses TRBV5-1 and TRBJ2-7; D perhaps matches TRBD2 (5 bases). Trimming removed 2 bases at V and 6 bases at J, with 12 bases between. CDR1 is SGHRS and CDR2 is YFSETQ in the germline V gene. The length of the CDR3 is 13 residues. The CDR3 region is CASSFPLEGEQYF. DNA for the CDR3: TGCGCCAGCAGCTTCCCTCTTGAGGGCGAGCAGTACTTC.

The chain has TRBV28 and TRBJ2-7, with 9 bases that match TRBD2. The CDR3 totals 16 residues. V lost 10 bases to trimming and J lost 1 base; unmatched junction nucleotides: 14. The germline gives CDR1 MDHEN, CDR2 SYDVKM. The CDR3 sequence: CAIRRGGGAASYEQYF. The CDR3 DNA is TGTGCCATCCGGAGGGGCGGGGGGGCGGCGTCCTACGAGCAGTACTTC.

The V and J genes are TRBV11-2 and TRBJ1-1, with a tentative D call TRBD1 (6 bases). Germline V lookup: CDR1 SGHAT, CDR2 FQNNGV. V was cut by 3 bases and J by 7 bases, with 9 bases left in between. This CDR3 is 12 amino acids long. The CDR3 nucleotides read TGTGCCAGCAGCTTTTGGGGGCTTGAAGCTTTCTTT. This sequence encodes CASSFWGLEAFF.

The rearrangement joins TRBV11-1 to TRBJ2-1; D is possibly TRBD1 (5 bases). Germline V gene data show CDR1 as SGHAT and CDR2 as FQDESV (reference sequence). The CDR3 totals 14 residues. V was cut by 1 base and J by 7 bases, with 11 bases left in between. CDR3 in DNA: TGTGCCAGCAGCTTAGAGGCAGGGAAAAATGAGCAGTTCTTC. It encodes CASSLEAGKNEQFF.

The chain employs TRBV2 and TRBJ1-1, with D possibly matching TRBD1 (6 bases). Germline-derived CDR1 and CDR2 are SNHLY and FYNNEI. With 4 bases removed from V and 1 base from J, the gap between germline ends came to 13 bases. This CDR3 is 15 amino acids long. The CDR3 protein is CASSGNRQANTEAFF. CDR3 sequence (DNA): TGTGCCAGCAGTGGGAATCGACAGGCGAACACTGAAGCTTTCTTT.

The sample holds one count of this clone. The V gene is TRBV5-1, the J gene TRBJ2-3; maybe TRBD2 (5 bases). The length of the CDR3 is 15 residues. Deletions cut 0 bases from V and 6 bases from J, with 14 bases between. From germline, CDR1 is SGHRS and CDR2 YFSETQ. The CDR3 DNA reads as TGCGCCAGCAGCTTGGAAGGAGGACCCGGGGATACGCAGTATTTT. Translating it yields CASSLEGGPGDTQYF.

This clone was counted between two and nine times. The chain is built from TRBV6-1 and TRBJ1-1, with D possibly TRBD1 on 6 matching bases. The CDR3 has 13 amino acids. Trimming took off 8 bases at V and 4 bases at J, with 14 bases between the two ends. Germline CDR1 is MNHNS and CDR2 is SASEGT. This CDR3 is CASGRGPGTEAFF. CDR3 in DNA: TGTGCCAGCGGCAGGGGCCCGGGCACTGAAGCTTTCTTT.

CDR3: CASSTPRLASSYNEQFF. The CDR3 bases are TGTGCCAGTAGTACCCCCCGTCTAGCGAGCTCCTACAATGAGCAGTTCTTC. The chain carries TRBV19 and TRBJ2-1, with D perhaps matching TRBD2 (6 bases). The CDR3 is made up of 17 amino acids. Germline loops: CDR1 LNHDA, CDR2 SQIVND (reference sequence). With 4 bases removed from V and 0 bases from J, the gap between germline ends came to 16 bases.

The chain has TRBV19 and TRBJ1-5; a possible D gene is TRBD1 (5 bases). The CDR3 extends over 14 amino acids. V lost 10 bases and J 4 bases, leaving 17 bases between the germline ends. The germline V gene has CDR1 LNHDA and CDR2 SQIVND (reference sequence). CDR3 sequence: CATTIGHYNQPQHF. The CDR3 bases are TGTGCCACCACGATAGGACATTATAATCAGCCCCAGCATTTT.

This clone was observed a single time. J is TRBJ2-3 and V is TRBV7-2, with a tentative D call TRBD2 (6 bases). The CDR3 is made up of 14 amino acids. CDR1 is SGHTA and CDR2 is FQGNSA in the germline V gene. Deletions cut 5 bases from V and 4 bases from J, with 13 bases between. CDR3 in DNA: TGTGCCAGCAGCCTGGGGCTAGCGTCAGATACGCAGTATTTT. This gives the protein CASSLGLASDTQYF.

V is TRBV6-5 and J is TRBJ2-3; 7 nucleotides agree with TRBD1. Trimming took 6 bases from V and 4 from J; bases not matched to a gene: 1. The CDR3 has 12 residues. Germline CDR1 and CDR2: MNHEY and SVGAGI. The CDR3 DNA reads TGTGCCAGCAGCGGACAGGCAGATACGCAGTATTTT. Protein sequence: CASSGQADTQYF.

This chain joins TRBV4-3 and TRBJ2-7; tentatively, D is TRBD1 (5 bases). This CDR3 comprises 15 residues. Germline V gives CDR1 LGHNA, CDR2 YSLEER. V lost 4 bases, J lost 3 bases, and 16 bases lay in between. The CDR3 coding sequence is TGCGCCAGCAGCCGTATAGTTCAGGGTCACTACGAGCAGTACTTC. Protein product: CASSRIVQGHYEQYF.

The V call is TRBV27, the J call TRBJ2-7; a weak D match, TRBD1 (6 bases). V lost 4 bases, J lost 7 bases, and 14 bases lay in between. Per the germline V gene, CDR1 is MNHEY and CDR2 is SMNVEV (reference sequence). This CDR3 is built from 13 residues. CDR3 amino acids: CASSWNTGWEQYF. DNA for the CDR3: TGTGCCAGCAGTTGGAACACAGGGTGGGAGCAGTACTTC.

The rearrangement joins TRBV5-1 to TRBJ2-7; 12 bases map to TRBD1. Germline V lookup: CDR1 SGHRS, CDR2 YFSETQ. CDR3 length: 17 amino acids. The V segment lost 4 bases and the J segment 4 bases; nucleotides outside the gene matches: 12. The CDR3 sequence: CASSPEVWDRGPYEQYF. As DNA, the CDR3 is TGCGCCAGCAGCCCGGAAGTATGGGACAGGGGGCCGTACGAGCAGTACTTC.

To note about this clone: Mismatch with germline at one junction end may stem from a read error. The chain has TRBV6-1 and TRBJ1-5, with 8 nucleotides matching TRBD1. Germline V gene data show CDR1 as MNHNS and CDR2 as SASEGT. The CDR3 runs to 16 residues. The DNA of the CDR3 is TGTGCCATCAGTGAGTCGGGACAGGTTAGCAATCAGCCCCAGCATTTT. Encoded protein: CAISESGQVSNQPQHF.

This sequence joins TRBV5-1 and TRBJ2-7; D is perhaps TRBD2 (5 bases). The CDR3 has 12 amino acids. V lost 3 bases and J lost 6, with 10 bases in between. Germline V gives CDR1 SGHRS, CDR2 YFSETQ. CDR3 in amino acids: CASSSPGLEQYF. CDR3 DNA sequence: TGCGCCAGCAGCTCCCCTGGACTCGAGCAGTACTTC.

The rearrangement uses TRBV5-1 and TRBJ1-1; TRBD1 matches 11 bases. With 8 bases clipped from V and 2 bases from J, the junction kept 5 bases outside the gene matches. The CDR3 spans 14 residues. Germline lookup yields CDR1 SGHRS and CDR2 YFSETQ. CDR3 sequence (DNA): TGCGCCAGTGGACAGGGGGCTACTAACACTGAAGCTTTCTTT. Amino acid sequence: CASGQGATNTEAFF.

The chain recombines TRBV19 with TRBJ2-5; 9 bases fit TRBD1. V lost 6 bases, J lost 4 bases, and 6 bases stayed unmatched. Germline loops: CDR1 LNHDA, CDR2 SQIVND (reference sequence). The CDR3 has 14 amino acids. The CDR3 sequence is CASSEQGAGETQYF. The CDR3 DNA follows: TGTGCCAGTAGCGAACAGGGGGCGGGAGAGACCCAGTACTTC.

V gene TRBV30 combines with J gene TRBJ2-1, with D perhaps TRBD2 (6 bases). CDR3 length: 15 residues. CDR1 and CDR2 (germline): GTSNPN, SVGIG (reference sequence). CDR3: CAAPRTGGSYNEQFF. The CDR3 bases are TGTGCTGCACCTCGGACCGGGGGATCCTACAATGAGCAGTTCTTC. Looking up the rest from reference TRBV30 and TRBJ2-1 gives the full variable domain: SQTIHQWPATLVQPVGSPLSLECTVEGTSNPNLYWYRQAAGRGLQLLFYSVGIGQISSEVPQNLSASRPQDRQFILSSKKLLLSDSGFYLCAAPRTGGSYNEQFFGPGTRLTVL.

The chain uses TRBV6-6 and TRBJ1-1; no clear D. CDR1 and CDR2 (germline): MNHNY, SVGAGI (reference sequence). The CDR3 totals 11 residues. The germline V and J ends were trimmed by 8 bases and 2 bases, with 6 bases remaining between them. The CDR3 reads CASGLNTEAFF. The CDR3 DNA sequence: TGTGCCAGCGGGCTTAACACTGAAGCTTTCTTT.

This clone was counted once. The chain has TRBV6-5 and TRBJ2-5, with D uncertain. Germline CDR1 and CDR2: MNHEY and SVGAGI. The CDR3 consists of 13 residues. Trimming took off 2 bases at V and 5 bases at J, with 9 bases between the two ends. The CDR3: CASSYQDSETQYF. The CDR3 nucleotides are TGTGCCAGCAGTTACCAGGATTCGGAGACCCAGTACTTC.